Sequencing of this T cell receptor beta chain was carried out in a study of PD-L1 blockade in urothelial cancer. Overall study context: Each patient had 0 to 3 earlier chemotherapy regimens.

Study observations and caveats: Better survival was predicted by below-median pretreatment blood TCR clonality.

Germline V gives CDR1 SGHNT, CDR2 YYREEE (reference sequence). The V end was cut by 0 bases, the J end by 0 bases, with 7 bases between. The CDR3 loop spans 15 amino acids. Time point reported: peripheral blood 6 weeks after treatment start. A total of 1 to 8 samples per patient were collected pretreatment and on-treatment. As concerns this clone: Its antigen is unknown.

Templates that were synthetic TCR analogs were spiked into each PCR. The data were produced by immunoSEQ multiplex PCR, yet TCRdb's version contains in-frame clones alone and is incomplete. Among about 48,000 clones listed, about four fifths were seen once. J is TRBJ1-3 and V is TRBV5-4; D is undetermined. This TCR was sampled from a man between 65 and 85 years old with urothelial cancer. The starting material was PBMCs, obtained around atezolizumab (anti-PD-L1) treatment. The CDR3 loop is CASSLGRASGNTIYF. Here the CDR3 DNA reads TGTGCCAGCAGCTTGGGGAGGGCCTCTGGAAACACCATATATTTT.